These 15 T cell receptor beta chains came from one sample sequenced in a study of cytomegalovirus exposure and HLA in healthy donors. Primers included in the PCR were 60 Vbeta and 13 Jbeta primers. Some clones are missing from TCRdb's copy, which holds only in-frame ones; the method was immunoSEQ multiplex PCR. The data show 120,000 or so clones, 70% to 85% seen once. Sample: PBMCs. Receptor source: a man in his forties or fifties in good health and CMV-seropositive.

This sequence joins TRBV11-2 and TRBJ1-2, with 8 bases that match TRBD1. This CDR3 comprises 14 residues. Trimming removed 1 base from V and 7 bases from J; junction bases left unmatched: 5. The V gene's germline CDR1 is SGHAT and CDR2 FQNNGV. The CDR3 DNA sequence: TGTGCCAGCAGCTTAGCGCAGGGGGCGACTGGCTACACCTTC. Its translation is CASSLAQGATGYTF.

Concerning this clone: The germline gene is not matched at one end of the junction; a read error may be the cause. The chain recombines TRBV7-9 with TRBJ2-7; D gene ambiguous. The CDR3 length is 13 residues. Germline CDR1 SEHNR, CDR2 FQNEAQ (reference sequence). The CDR3 region has the DNA TGTTCCAGCAGCTTTCACGGCTCCTACGAGCAGTACTTC. This encodes CSSSFHGSYEQYF.

This chain joins TRBV13 and TRBJ1-1, with a possible D match to TRBD1 (5 bases). Germline loops: CDR1 PRHDT, CDR2 FYEKMQ (reference sequence). V shed 6 bases and J shed 4 bases, with 15 bases lying between them. The CDR3 contains 14 residues. CDR3 loop: CASRDLRVGTEAFF. For the CDR3, the DNA is TGTGCCAGCAGGGATCTCAGGGTAGGCACTGAAGCTTTCTTT.

Only one count was recorded for this clone. This sequence joins TRBV6-6 and TRBJ2-3; 7 bases are shared with TRBD2. Per the germline V gene, CDR1 is MNHNY and CDR2 is SVGAGI (reference sequence). V was clipped by 1 base and J by 1 base; unmatched bases: 5. This CDR3 comprises 16 residues. As DNA, the CDR3 is TGTGCCAGCAGTTACTTCCTGGGAGGGGGCACAGATACGCAGTATTTT. Protein sequence: CASSYFLGGGTDTQYF.

The CDR3 DNA reads TGCGCCAGCAGCTTGAACCGGGGGGGACAAGAGACCCAGTACTTC. Translation: CASSLNRGGQETQYF. The chain couples TRBV5-1 to TRBJ2-5, with 8 bases lining up with TRBD2. Germline-derived CDR1 and CDR2 are SGHRS and YFSETQ. The CDR3 loop spans 15 amino acids. V trimming: 1 base; J trimming: 2 bases; junction bases outside the gene matches: 4.

This clone was recorded only once. The chain couples TRBV5-4 to TRBJ2-3; no firm D call. The germline gives CDR1 SGHNT, CDR2 YYREEE (reference sequence). V shed 0 bases and J shed 0 bases, with 5 bases lying between them. The CDR3 has 14 residues. Here the CDR3 DNA reads TGTGCCAGCAGCTTGGGCTATAGCACAGATACGCAGTATTTT. It codes for CASSLGYSTDTQYF. The whole variable domain, remainder taken from reference TRBV5-4 and TRBJ2-3, is ETGVTQSPTHLIKTRGQQVTLRCSSQSGHNTVSWYQQALGQGPQFIFQYYREEENGRGNFPPRFSGLQFPNYSSELNVNALELDDSALYLCASSLGYSTDTQYFGPGTRLTVL.

The chain links TRBV6-1 to TRBJ1-1, with 7 positions matching TRBD1. The CDR3 is 12 residues long. Per the germline V gene, CDR1 is MNHNS and CDR2 is SASEGT. Unmatched junction bases numbered 7, after V lost 4 bases and J lost 11 bases. DNA of the CDR3: TGTGCCAGCAGTGGGGACAGAAACCTGGCTTTCTTT. It translates to CASSGDRNLAFF.

This clone occurred a few times. The chain links TRBV5-1 to TRBJ2-3, with D possibly matching TRBD1 (7 bases). The CDR3 spans 11 residues. The V end lost 5 bases, the J end lost 11 bases, and 12 bases lay between the germline ends. Germline CDR1 reads SGHRS; CDR2 reads YFSETQ. The CDR3 reads CASRGQGGQYF. For the CDR3, the DNA is TGCGCCAGCAGAGGGCAGGGGGGGCAGTATTTT.

The rearrangement joins TRBV28 to TRBJ2-7; D might be TRBD1 (5 bases). CDR3 length: 15 residues. Germline CDR1 reads MDHEN; CDR2 reads SYDVKM. The V end was cut by 6 bases, the J end by 6 bases, with 21 bases between. The CDR3: CASSPIAGIKGEQYF. The CDR3 nucleotides are TGTGCCAGCAGCCCAATTGCAGGGATAAAGGGCGAGCAGTACTTC.

The chain carries TRBV7-3 and TRBJ1-1; D remains ambiguous. The V gene lost 5 bases and the J gene lost 4 bases, with 11 bases spanning the gap. The CDR3 loop spans 13 amino acids. Germline V gene sequence: CDR1 SGHTA, CDR2 FQGTGA. The CDR3 nucleotides read TGTGCCAGCAGCCCCCCCGGTGGCACTGAAGCTTTCTTT. Protein product: CASSPPGGTEAFF.

The rearrangement joins TRBV19 to TRBJ1-5, with 8 positions matching TRBD1. The CDR3 contains 15 residues. After removal of 2 bases from V and 3 bases from J, the junction contained 3 bases not matched to a gene. Germline CDR1 and CDR2: LNHDA and SQIVND (reference sequence). The CDR3 DNA sequence: TGTGCCAGTAGTATAACGGGACAGGCCAATCAGCCCCAGCATTTT. Amino acid sequence: CASSITGQANQPQHF.

This chain joins TRBV19 and TRBJ2-3, with a tentative D call TRBD2 (5 bases). The germline V gene has CDR1 LNHDA and CDR2 SQIVND (reference sequence). V was clipped by 7 bases and J by 8 bases, with 19 bases between them. The CDR3 extends over 14 amino acids. Written as DNA, the CDR3 is TGTGCCAGTAACCCTAGCTCGACTTTCGTTACGCAGTATTTT. Residues: CASNPSSTFVTQYF.

The chain recombines TRBV11-1 with TRBJ1-1; D unresolved. CDR1 and CDR2 (germline): SGHAT, FQDESV (reference sequence). Trimming took 2 bases from V and 1 from J, leaving 11 bases between them. CDR3 length equals 15 residues. The CDR3 loop reads CASSLRQEGNTEAFF. CDR3 nucleotides: TGTGCCAGCAGCTTAAGGCAAGAGGGGAACACTGAAGCTTTCTTT.

V usage is TRBV19 and J usage is TRBJ2-3; weak D call: TRBD2 (5 bases). The V gene lost 3 bases and the J gene lost 2 bases, with 12 bases spanning the gap. The germline gives CDR1 LNHDA, CDR2 SQIVND (reference sequence). This CDR3 is built from 15 residues. The CDR3 DNA follows: TGTGCCAGTAGTATCGGAGGCCGATTCACAGATACGCAGTATTTT. This sequence encodes CASSIGGRFTDTQYF.

The V call is TRBV2, the J call TRBJ1-2, with 7 bases that match TRBD1. With V trimmed by 4 bases and J by 6 bases, 8 bases remained unmatched. CDR1 is SNHLY and CDR2 is FYNNEI in the germline V gene. The CDR3 has 14 amino acids. The CDR3 spells CASSASGQPNGYTF. CDR3 bases: TGTGCCAGCAGTGCCTCGGGACAGCCAAATGGCTACACCTTC.